The present T cell receptor (beta chain) was sequenced within a study of PD-1 blockade in mismatch repair-deficient tumors. Study at large: Enrolled about 2013-2016, patients had progressing, pretreated mismatch repair-deficient cancers of approximately 13 types.

Here immunoSEQ multiplex PCR was the method, and the copy in TCRdb shows in-frame clones only, minus some. The table lists some 100,000 clones, 82% of them singletons. The germline CDR1 and CDR2 sequences are LNHDA and SQIVND (reference sequence). The ends were cut back, 3 bases at V and 4 bases at J, with 21 bases in the middle. The CDR3 loop spans 17 amino acids. The genes are TRBV19 and TRBJ2-5; D tentatively reads TRBD1 or TRBD2 (5 bases each). This specimen consisted of peripheral blood, obtained approximately 8 months after starting pembrolizumab. This receptor was identified in an adult with mismatch repair-deficient cancer. This CDR3 is CASSMRIGTGPLETQYF. The CDR3, as DNA: TGTGCCAGTAGTATGAGGATCGGGACGGGGCCGCTAGAGACCCAGTACTTC.